The clone carrying this T cell receptor beta chain was counted at least ten times. Its antigen is undetermined. Template switching with 5'RACE generated the TCR cDNA and added a universal primer site and UMIs. TCRdb re-called the 5' RACE reads with MiXCR, one entry per CDR3 protein. The sample holds under 150,000 distinct CDR3 sequences, over 7% seen once. This entry comes from a study of T cells after yellow fever vaccination. About the research overall: Preparation of fractions with low cell numbers was performed using SMART-Seq v4 Ultra Low Input. Regarding the study as a whole: A small share of clonotypes appeared in both CD4 and CD8 compartments. Primary-vaccination clones mostly resurfaced post-booster (nearly 97% CD4, just under 90% CD8).

CDR1 and CDR2 (germline): MNHEY, SMNVEV (reference sequence). Trimming shortened V by 3 bases and J by 6 bases, and 9 bases separated the two germline ends. The CDR3 length is 13 residues. The chain couples TRBV27 to TRBJ1-5; D is perhaps TRBD1 (5 bases). This sequence originates from a man aged 25-45 years who received the YFV17D yellow fever vaccine. Specimen: CD4+ T cells sorted from PBMCs, collected 5 days after the yellow fever booster vaccination. CDR3 amino acids: CASSFSQGQPQHF. The CDR3 coding sequence is TGTGCCAGCAGTTTCTCCCAGGGTCAGCCCCAGCATTTT.